This TCR beta chain was observed in a study of cytomegalovirus exposure and HLA in healthy donors. The study, taken as a whole, reports: A later analysis reportedly found fewer N-insertions in an Asian-associated ancestry cluster than the approximately 670-donor mean. Most CMV-associated TCR beta chains were later found to appear HLA-restricted.

Turning to this clone: Its specificity is unknown. Relative to the germline gene, one junction end is altered; a read error may explain this.

The primer mix had 60 Vbeta and 13 Jbeta primers. Measured with immunoSEQ multiplex PCR; TCRdb has only the in-frame clones, and not every one. The table records about 150,000 clones, roughly 9.4% of them present only once. The CDR3 spans 11 residues. From germline, CDR1 is SNHLY and CDR2 FYNNEI. This chain joins TRBV2 and TRBJ1-1, with D possibly being TRBD1 (5 bases). The specimen was PBMCs. This clonotype was obtained from a male donor in good health and CMV-seronegative. CDR3 DNA: TGTGCCGGCAGTGGGGGGGCTGAAGCTTTCTTT. Protein product: CAGSGGAEAFF.